The source of this T cell receptor (beta chain) is a study of T cells after yellow fever vaccination. Points from the study as a whole: Although most clonotypes did not, a small share appeared in both CD4 and CD8 compartments. Though weaker, the secondary response peaked faster, on day 5 versus 15.

TCRdb reprocessed the 5' RACE reads via MiXCR and lists one record per CDR3 protein. This table has 400,000 or so distinct CDR3 sequences, roughly 10% appearing once. About this clonotype itself: No antigen is known for it.

Germline V CDR1 and CDR2: DFQATT, SNEGSKA (reference sequence). The CDR3 is made up of 14 amino acids. The ends were cut back, 2 bases at V and 2 bases at J, with 9 bases in the middle. The sequence was obtained from a man between 18 and 35 years old who received the YFV17D yellow fever vaccine. The sample in question was PBMCs, obtained on the day of the first yellow fever vaccination. This rearrangement joins TRBV20-1 to TRBJ2-2; D possibly corresponds to TRBD2 (6 bases). CDR3 DNA: TGCAGTGCTAGAACGGGGGTCAACACCGGGGAGCTGTTTTTT. Translation gives CSARTGVNTGELFF.